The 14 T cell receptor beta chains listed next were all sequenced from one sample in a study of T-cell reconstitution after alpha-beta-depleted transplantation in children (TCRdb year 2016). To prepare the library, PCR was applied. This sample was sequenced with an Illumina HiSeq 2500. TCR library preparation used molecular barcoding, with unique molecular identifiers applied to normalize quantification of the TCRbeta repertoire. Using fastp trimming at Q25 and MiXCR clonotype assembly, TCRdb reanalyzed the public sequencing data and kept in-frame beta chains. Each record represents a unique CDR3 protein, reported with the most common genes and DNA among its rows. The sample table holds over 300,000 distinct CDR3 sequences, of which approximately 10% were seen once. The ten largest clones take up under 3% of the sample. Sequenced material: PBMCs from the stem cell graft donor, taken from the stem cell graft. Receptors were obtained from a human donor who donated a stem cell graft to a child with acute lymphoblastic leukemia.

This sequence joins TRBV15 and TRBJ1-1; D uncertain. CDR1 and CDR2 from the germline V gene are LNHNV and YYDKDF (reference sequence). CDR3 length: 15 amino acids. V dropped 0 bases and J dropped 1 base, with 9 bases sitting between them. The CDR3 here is CATSRESGKNTEAFF. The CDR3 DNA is TGTGCCACCAGCAGAGAATCAGGAAAGAACACTGAAGCTTTCTTT.

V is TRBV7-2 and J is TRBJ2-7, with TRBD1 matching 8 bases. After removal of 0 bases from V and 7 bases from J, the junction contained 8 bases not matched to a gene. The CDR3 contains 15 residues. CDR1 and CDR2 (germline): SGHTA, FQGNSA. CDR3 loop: CASSLAGRGPFEQYF. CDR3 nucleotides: TGTGCCAGCAGCTTAGCGGGCAGGGGGCCCTTTGAGCAGTACTTC.

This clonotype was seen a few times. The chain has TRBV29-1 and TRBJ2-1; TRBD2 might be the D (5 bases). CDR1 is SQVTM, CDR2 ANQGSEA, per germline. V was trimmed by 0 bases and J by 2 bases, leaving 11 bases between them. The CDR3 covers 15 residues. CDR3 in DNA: TGCAGCGTTGAAGATCGGGGTAACGCCTACAATGAGCAGTTCTTC. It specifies CSVEDRGNAYNEQFF.

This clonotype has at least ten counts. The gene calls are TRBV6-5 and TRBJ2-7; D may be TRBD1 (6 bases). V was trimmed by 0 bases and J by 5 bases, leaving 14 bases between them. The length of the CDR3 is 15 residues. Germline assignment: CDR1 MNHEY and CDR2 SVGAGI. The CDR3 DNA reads TGTGCCAGCAGTTACTCGTACGGCAGGGGCCACGAGCAGTACTTC. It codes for CASSYSYGRGHEQYF.

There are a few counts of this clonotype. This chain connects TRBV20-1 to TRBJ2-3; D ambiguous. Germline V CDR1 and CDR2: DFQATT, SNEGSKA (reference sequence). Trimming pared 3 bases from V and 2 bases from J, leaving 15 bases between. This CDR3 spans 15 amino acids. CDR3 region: CSASTRDMFTDTQYF. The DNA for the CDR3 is TGCAGTGCTAGCACTCGTGATATGTTCACAGATACGCAGTATTTT.

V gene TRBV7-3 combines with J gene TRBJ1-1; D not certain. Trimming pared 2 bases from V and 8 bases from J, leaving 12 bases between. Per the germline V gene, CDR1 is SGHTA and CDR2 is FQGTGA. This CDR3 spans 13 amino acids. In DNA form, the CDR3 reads TGTGCCAGCAGCTTAGTCCGAGACGGGGAAGCTTTCTTT. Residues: CASSLVRDGEAFF.

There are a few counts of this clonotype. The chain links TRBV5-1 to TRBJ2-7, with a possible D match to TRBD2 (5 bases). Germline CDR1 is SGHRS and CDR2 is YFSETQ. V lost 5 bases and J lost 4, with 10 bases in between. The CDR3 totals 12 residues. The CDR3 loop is CASRSGAYEQYF. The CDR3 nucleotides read TGCGCCAGCAGAAGCGGAGCATACGAGCAGTACTTC.

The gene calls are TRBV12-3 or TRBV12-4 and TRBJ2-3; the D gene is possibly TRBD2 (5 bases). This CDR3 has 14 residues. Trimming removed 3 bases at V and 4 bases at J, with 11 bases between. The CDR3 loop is CASSFRRGSDTQYF. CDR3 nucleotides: TGTGCCAGCAGTTTCCGACGGGGATCAGATACGCAGTATTTT.

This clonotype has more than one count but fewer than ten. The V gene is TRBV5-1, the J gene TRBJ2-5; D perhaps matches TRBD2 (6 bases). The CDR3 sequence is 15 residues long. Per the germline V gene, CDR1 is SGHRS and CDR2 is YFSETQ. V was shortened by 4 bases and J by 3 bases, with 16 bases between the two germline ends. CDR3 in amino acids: CASSGEARREETQYF. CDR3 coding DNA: TGCGCCAGCAGCGGGGAGGCCCGGCGGGAAGAGACCCAGTACTTC.

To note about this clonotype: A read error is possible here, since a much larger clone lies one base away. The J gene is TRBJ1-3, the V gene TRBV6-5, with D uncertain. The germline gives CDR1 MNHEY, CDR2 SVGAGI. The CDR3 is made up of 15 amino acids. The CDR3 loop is CASTYSGFSGNTIYF. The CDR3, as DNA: TGTGCCAGCACTTACTCGGGATTCTCTGGAAACACCATATATTTT.

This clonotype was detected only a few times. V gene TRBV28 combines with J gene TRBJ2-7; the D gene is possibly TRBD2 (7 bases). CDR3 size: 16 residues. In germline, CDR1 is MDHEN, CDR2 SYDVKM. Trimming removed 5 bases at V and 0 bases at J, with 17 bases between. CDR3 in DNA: TGTGCCAGCAGTCTGCGTGGGGGGGCCGGCTCCTACGAGCAGTACTTC. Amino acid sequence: CASSLRGGAGSYEQYF.

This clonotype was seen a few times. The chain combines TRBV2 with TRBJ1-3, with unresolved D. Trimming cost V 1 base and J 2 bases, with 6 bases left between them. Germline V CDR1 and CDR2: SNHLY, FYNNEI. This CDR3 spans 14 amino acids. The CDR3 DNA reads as TGTGCCAGCAGTGAAGGGGTCCCTGGAAACACCATATATTTT. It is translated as CASSEGVPGNTIYF.

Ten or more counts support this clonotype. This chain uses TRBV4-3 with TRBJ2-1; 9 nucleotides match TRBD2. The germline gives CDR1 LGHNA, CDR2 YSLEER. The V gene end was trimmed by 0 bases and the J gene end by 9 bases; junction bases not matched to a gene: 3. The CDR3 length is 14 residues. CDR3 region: CASSQDPTSGEQFF. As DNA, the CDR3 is TGCGCCAGCAGCCAAGATCCGACTAGCGGTGAGCAGTTCTTC.

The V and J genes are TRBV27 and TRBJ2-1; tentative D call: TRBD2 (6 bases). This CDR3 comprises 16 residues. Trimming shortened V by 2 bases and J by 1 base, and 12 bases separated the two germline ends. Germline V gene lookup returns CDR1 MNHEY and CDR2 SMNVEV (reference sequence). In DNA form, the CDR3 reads TGTGCCAGCAGTTTAAGCTCGGGGGAGTCCTACAATGAGCAGTTCTTC. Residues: CASSLSSGESYNEQFF.